A single sample is the source of the 5 T cell receptor beta chains below, sequenced in a study of blood T cell repertoires in COVID-19. TCRdb keeps only in-frame clones here, not all; method: immunoSEQ multiplex PCR. The table lists approximately 220,000 clones, roughly 89% of them singletons. Sequenced sample: PBMCs or T cells enriched from blood (not recorded which). The receptors come from a woman in her twenties or thirties with acute COVID-19.

The V and J genes are TRBV18 and TRBJ1-1; maybe TRBD1 (5 bases). Trimming left V 0 bases short and J 5 bases short, with 13 bases between. The CDR3 length is 15 residues. In germline, CDR1 is KGHSH, CDR2 LQKENI. In nucleotides, the CDR3 is TGTGCCAGCTCACCACCTCAGGGAATGGGGACTGAAGCTTTCTTT. Encoded protein: CASSPPQGMGTEAFF.

This clone has just a few counts. The V and J genes are TRBV19 and TRBJ1-2, with 9 bases fitting TRBD1. The CDR3 runs to 13 residues. CDR1 and CDR2 from the germline V gene are LNHDA and SQIVND (reference sequence). The trim removed 3 bases at V and 7 bases at J, leaving 3 bases unmatched. For the CDR3, the DNA is TGTGCCAGTAGTATGGGACAGGGTTTTGGCTACACCTTC. It encodes CASSMGQGFGYTF.

This clone appeared once. The gene calls are TRBV7-9 and TRBJ2-5, with 7 bases lining up with TRBD2. The CDR3 totals 16 residues. V trimming: 2 bases; J trimming: 0 bases; junction bases outside the gene matches: 6. From germline, CDR1 is SEHNR and CDR2 FQNEAQ (reference sequence). For the CDR3, the DNA is TGTGCCAGCAGCTTAACCACGGGGGGACACCAAGAGACCCAGTACTTC. As protein: CASSLTTGGHQETQYF.

V and J are TRBV28 and TRBJ2-1; D is perhaps TRBD1 (6 bases). Germline CDR1 is MDHEN and CDR2 is SYDVKM. This CDR3 is 17 amino acids long. V was pared by 6 bases and J by 3 bases, with 21 bases between. The CDR3 protein is CASRPPPTGSLYNEQFF. The CDR3 bases are TGTGCCAGCAGACCACCGCCTACAGGGTCCCTCTACAATGAGCAGTTCTTC.

This clone was counted once. The V gene is TRBV6-5, the J gene TRBJ1-5, with a possible D match to TRBD1 (6 bases). Germline loops: CDR1 MNHEY, CDR2 SVGAGI. Between the trimmed V and J ends, which lost 0 bases and 3 bases, there was a span of 9 bases. This CDR3 has 15 residues. Written as DNA, the CDR3 is TGTGCCAGCAGTTACTCGACAGGATTCAATCAGCCCCAGCATTTT. It is translated as CASSYSTGFNQPQHF.